The 9 T cell receptor beta chains reported below all come from one sample, sequenced in a study of sequential checkpoint blockade in melanoma. Sequenced by immunoSEQ multiplex PCR; TCRdb stores in-frame clones only, minus some. The sample has 20,000 to 25,000 clones, approximately 71% seen once. The sample's treatment: randomized to nivolumab then ipilimumab (arm A) or the reverse (arm B). Sequences were derived from CD8+ T cells sorted from blood (inferred from file names), sampled from a patient given nivolumab and ipilimumab in sequence. These TCRs come from a human donor with melanoma.

The chain links TRBV7-9 to TRBJ2-5; D possibly corresponds to TRBD2 (6 bases). CDR1 is SEHNR and CDR2 is FQNEAQ in the germline V gene (reference sequence). V was clipped by 5 bases and J by 4 bases, with 17 bases between them. The CDR3 is 15 amino acids. The CDR3 coding sequence is TGTGCCAGCAGCCCTCCGAGGGACTTCCTAGAGACCCAGTACTTC. Encoded protein: CASSPPRDFLETQYF. Drawing the rest from reference TRBV7-9 and TRBJ2-5, the complete variable domain is DTGVSQNPRHKITKRGQNVTFRCDPISEHNRLYWYRQTLGQGPEFLTYFQNEAQLEKSRLLSDRFSAERPKGSFSTLEIQRTEQGDSAMYLCASSPPRDFLETQYFGPGTRLLVL.

This sequence joins TRBV5-1 and TRBJ1-4; D remains ambiguous. CDR1 is SGHRS and CDR2 is YFSETQ in the germline V gene. The CDR3 runs 14 residues. V was shortened by 4 bases and J by 5 bases, with 12 bases between the two germline ends. CDR3 sequence reads: CASSRGEANEKLFF. The CDR3 nucleotides are TGCGCCAGCAGCCGCGGGGAGGCGAATGAAAAACTGTTTTTT.

In this sample, this clone turned up once. J is TRBJ2-6 and V is TRBV25-1; no reliable D call. The CDR3 covers 12 residues. Germline loops: CDR1 MGHDK, CDR2 SYGVNS. V lost 6 bases and J lost 4, with 4 bases in between. CDR3 sequence (DNA): TGTGCCAGCAGGGAGGGGGCCAACGTCCTGACTTTC. This codes for CASREGANVLTF.

The chain carries TRBV7-2 and TRBJ2-3; 9 bases fit TRBD2. Per the germline V gene, CDR1 is SGHTA and CDR2 is FQGNSA. The CDR3 has 15 amino acids. The J segment lost 2 bases and the V segment lost 4 bases, leaving 4 bases of the junction unmatched. Here the CDR3 reads CASSSGLAPTDTQYF. As DNA, the CDR3 is TGTGCCAGCAGCTCGGGACTAGCTCCCACAGATACGCAGTATTTT.

The V and J genes are TRBV25-1 and TRBJ2-1, with 10 bases fitting TRBD1. This CDR3 spans 15 amino acids. Trimming took 6 bases from V and 5 from J; bases not matched to a gene: 7. Germline lookup yields CDR1 MGHDK and CDR2 SYGVNS. The CDR3 nucleotides are TGTGCCAGCAGGGCCGGGGGGACAGGGGACAATGAGCAGTTCTTC. Encoded protein: CASRAGGTGDNEQFF.

This clone was observed a handful of times. This chain connects TRBV7-9 to TRBJ2-7, with TRBD1 identical over 9 bases. The J segment lost 4 bases and the V segment lost 5 bases, leaving 3 bases of the junction unmatched. The CDR3 has 13 residues. The germline V gene has CDR1 SEHNR and CDR2 FQNEAQ (reference sequence). DNA of the CDR3: TGTGCCAGCAGCGGGGGACAGGGTTACGAGCAGTACGTC. Its translation: CASSGGQGYEQYV.

As concerns this clone: Since no conserved phenylalanine or tryptophan closes the CDR3, a read error is the likely cause. The rearrangement links TRBV4-3 to TRBJ1-1, with D possibly being TRBD1 (5 bases). V lost 0 bases and J lost 0, with 14 bases in between. The CDR3 spans 17 residues. CDR1 is LGHNA, CDR2 YSLEER, per germline. The CDR3, as DNA: TGCGCCAGCAGCCAAGATACGGAGGGACTTATGAACACTGAAGCTTTCCTT. It yields the protein CASSQDTEGLMNTEAFL.

The chain is built from TRBV27 and TRBJ1-4; a possible D gene is TRBD1 (5 bases). CDR3 length: 14 residues. Trimming stripped 6 bases from V and 7 bases from J, with 15 bases between. Germline values: CDR1 MNHEY, CDR2 SMNVEV (reference sequence). CDR3 in DNA: TGTGCCAGCAGGGGGGGAGGGTCACTTGAAAAACTGTTTTTT. Encoded protein: CASRGGGSLEKLFF. Supplemented by reference TRBV27 and TRBJ1-4, the full variable domain reads EAQVTQNPRYLITVTGKKLTVTCSQNMNHEYMSWYRQDPGLGLRQIYYSMNVEVTDKGDVPEGYKVSRKEKRNFPLILESPSPNQTSLYFCASRGGGSLEKLFFGSGTQLSVL.

This rearrangement joins TRBV7-2 to TRBJ2-7; 11 nucleotides align to TRBD2. Unmatched junction bases numbered 5, after V lost 1 base and J lost 6 bases. CDR1 is SGHTA and CDR2 is FQGNSA in the germline V gene. The CDR3 length is 15 residues. The CDR3 region is CASSLELAGAGEQYF. The CDR3 region has the DNA TGTGCCAGCAGCTTAGAACTAGCGGGGGCCGGCGAGCAGTACTTC.